The clone carrying this T cell receptor beta chain has more than one count but fewer than ten. Time point in this sample: patch test 2, 6 weeks after DPC sensitization. Described treatment: therapeutic diphenylcyclopropenone sensitization with weekly scalp DPC. This entry is derived from a study of human T cells and chemical hapten exposure. The CDR3 is made up of 14 amino acids. Germline CDR1 and CDR2: SGHRS and YFSETQ. V was cut by 0 bases and J by 3 bases, with 10 bases left in between. TCRdb reprocessed the RACE reads with MiXCR, giving one entry per CDR3 protein. The repertoire includes over 70,000 distinct CDR3 sequences, under 14% of them detected once, and 1.6% sits in the top ten.

This sequence joins TRBV5-1 and TRBJ2-7; no clear D gene. This specimen consisted of whole blood, obtained in connection with sensitization to the hapten diphenylcyclopropenone (DPC). This clonotype was sampled from a man between 18 and 29 years old with alopecia areata. Some clones in this sample may be carry-over from other donors' samples. This CDR3 reads CASSLGVQSYEQYF. The CDR3 DNA sequence: TGCGCCAGCAGCTTGGGGGTTCAGAGCTACGAGCAGTACTTC.